This is a list of T cell receptor beta chains from one sample in a study of human CD8 memory T cell subsets. TCRdb used MiXCR to reprocess the 5' RACE reads, holding one entry per CDR3 protein. The sample gives roughly 8,300 distinct CDR3 sequences, under 5% of which show up once; 36% is in the top ten. The source material was CD8+ T cells from PBMCs. The receptors here all came from a human donor in good health. The CDR3 runs from the conserved cysteine through the conserved F or W. A D gene is named only where the DNA matches it firmly. Size is stated for part of the rows, as once, few or many counts, or as a class when the clone is expanded.

clone_size	v_call	d_call	j_call	cdr3_nt	cdr3_aa
few	TRBV28	-	TRBJ2-7	TGTGCCAGCAGTTTTGGAGGGGACAGCACCTACGAGCAGTACTTC	CASSFGGDSTYEQYF
many	TRBV28	-	TRBJ2-7	TGTGCCAGCAGTTTAGCCTACGAGCAGTACTTC	CASSLAYEQYF
many	TRBV6-6	TRBD1	TRBJ1-1	TGTGCCAGCAGTTACGTCCGGGACAGGGGCATGAACACTGAAGCTTTCTTT	CASSYVRDRGMNTEAFF
-	TRBV4-2	-	TRBJ1-4	TGTGCCAGCAGCCAAGAGAAATCTGAAAAACTGTTTTTT	CASSQEKSEKLFF
large	TRBV7-3	-	TRBJ2-3	TGTGCCAGCTCAGGGGGGGGTGGCACAGATACGCAGTATTTT	CASSGGGGTDTQYF
many	TRBV24-1	TRBD1	TRBJ2-3	TGTGCCACCAGGGGACAGGGAGAAGCAGATACGCAGTATTTT	CATRGQGEADTQYF
many	TRBV4-3	-	TRBJ2-7	TGCGCCAGCAGCCAAGACGGTGCAGCCGAGCAGTACTTC	CASSQDGAAEQYF
once	TRBV5-1	TRBD1	TRBJ2-5	TGCGCCAGCAGCAAAGGACAGGGCGGTTTCCAAGAGACCCAGTACTTC	CASSKGQGGFQETQYF
few	TRBV6-5	-	TRBJ2-1	TGTGCCAGTACCCCAGGGAGTAGCTCCTACAATGAGCAGTTCTTC	CASTPGSSSYNEQFF
medium-sized	TRBV5-5	-	TRBJ1-3	TGTGCCAGCAGCTACCATTGGGGAAACGAAAACACCATATATTTT	CASSYHWGNENTIYF
few	TRBV6-2/TRBV6-3	TRBD1	TRBJ2-3	TGTGCCAGCAGTTCGACAGGGGTCACAGATACGCAGTATTTT	CASSSTGVTDTQYF
many	TRBV12-3/TRBV12-4	-	TRBJ1-6	TGTGCCAGCAGCCATCGCTCCTATAATTCACCCCTCCACTTT	CASSHRSYNSPLHF
many	TRBV10-3	TRBD1	TRBJ2-3	TGTGCCATCAGTGACCCCGGACAGGCAAGCACAGATACGCAGTATTTT	CAISDPGQASTDTQYF
many	TRBV6-1	TRBD2	TRBJ2-3	TGTGCCAGCAGTGAAACTAGCGGGAGGGCAGATACGCAGTATTTT	CASSETSGRADTQYF
many	TRBV12-3/TRBV12-4	TRBD1	TRBJ2-7	TGTGCCAGCAGTTTCGGGACAGGGGGCTACGAGCAGTACTTC	CASSFGTGGYEQYF
many	TRBV6-1	TRBD1	TRBJ2-1	TGTGCCAGCAGTGAGATCGGGACAGGGGGAAATGAGCAGTTCTTC	CASSEIGTGGNEQFF
-	TRBV11-2	-	TRBJ2-7	TGTGCCAGCAGCTTAGATGGGGCCGACGAGCAGTACTTC	CASSLDGADEQYF
many	TRBV28	-	TRBJ2-7	TGTGCCAGCACCTCCGGGACTGGGACCTACGAGCAGTACTTC	CASTSGTGTYEQYF
many	TRBV11-2	-	TRBJ2-1	TGTGCCAGCAGCTTAGATTCGGGGAACAATGAGCAGTTCTTC	CASSLDSGNNEQFF
-	TRBV5-4	-	TRBJ2-7	TGTGCCAGCAGCTTGGACAGTCCGTACGAGCAGTACTTC	CASSLDSPYEQYF
medium-sized	TRBV5-4	-	TRBJ2-5	TGTGCCAGCAGCTTGTCAGGGACCGACGGGACCCAGTACTTC	CASSLSGTDGTQYF
medium-sized	TRBV12-3/TRBV12-4	-	TRBJ2-2	TGTGCCAGCAGTTCCCGGACCACCGGGGAGCTGTTTTTT	CASSSRTTGELFF
medium-sized	TRBV13	-	TRBJ2-7	TGTGCCAGCAGCTACGCAGGGTCTCGTTACGAGCAGTACTTC	CASSYAGSRYEQYF
many	TRBV20-1	TRBD2	TRBJ2-3	TGCAGTGCTTACATAGCGGGAACCGCCCCAGATACGCAGTATTTT	CSAYIAGTAPDTQYF
-	TRBV4-1	TRBD2	TRBJ2-1	TGCGCCAGCAGCCAGACTAGCGGAGGGTCCGCCTACAATGAGCAGTTCTTC	CASSQTSGGSAYNEQFF
-	TRBV6-2/TRBV6-3	TRBD1	TRBJ2-2	TGTGCCAGCAGCATGACAGGGCACACCGGGGAGCTGTTTTTT	CASSMTGHTGELFF
few	TRBV19	-	TRBJ2-1	TGTGCCAGTAGTAAACAGGAATCCTACAATGAGCAGTTCTTC	CASSKQESYNEQFF
many	TRBV5-1	-	TRBJ2-7	TGCGCCAGCAGCCTGAACTTACAGGTCTACGAGCAGTACTTC	CASSLNLQVYEQYF
many	TRBV20-1	TRBD2	TRBJ2-7	TGCAGTGCTAGTTTGAACCAGCGGGGAGCCTACGAGCAGTACTTC	CSASLNQRGAYEQYF
many	TRBV20-1	-	TRBJ1-5	TGCAGTGCTAGAGATCCAGGCAGGGTCTTAGAGGGCAATCAGCCCCAGCATTTT	CSARDPGRVLEGNQPQHF
many	TRBV15	-	TRBJ2-5	TGTGCCACCAGCAGAGATAGTTCGGTATTCAAAGAGACCCAGTACTTC	CATSRDSSVFKETQYF
few	TRBV3-1	-	TRBJ2-7	TGTGCCAGCAGCCCGGATCCAGGCTACGAGCAGTACTTC	CASSPDPGYEQYF
many	TRBV19	TRBD1	TRBJ1-1	TGTGCCAGCCGCCCAGGGGGTGGATCTGAAGCTTTCTTT	CASRPGGGSEAFF
many	TRBV13	-	TRBJ1-4	TGTGCCAGCAGCTTATCCCGAGAAAAACTGTTTTTT	CASSLSREKLFF
medium-sized	TRBV4-1	TRBD1	TRBJ1-4	TGCGCCAGCAGCCAAGAAGGACAGGAGGGGGAAAAACTGTTTTTT	CASSQEGQEGEKLFF
many	TRBV12-3/TRBV12-4	TRBD2	TRBJ2-2	TGTGCCAGCAACCTGGGTGTTAGCGGGCGGAACACCGGGGAGCTGTTTTTT	CASNLGVSGRNTGELFF
many	TRBV5-1	TRBD2	TRBJ2-5	TGCGCCAGCAGCCTCGGGACTAGCTGGGAGACCCAGTACTTC	CASSLGTSWETQYF
few	TRBV21-1	-	TRBJ2-5	TGTGCCAGCAGCAAAGAAGAGCAAGAGACCCAGTACTTC	CASSKEEQETQYF